This T cell receptor (beta chain) was retrieved from a study of cytomegalovirus exposure and HLA in healthy donors. As for the study in general: Roughly 77 million unique TCRs from HLA-typed donors made up an early data release.

Primers for the PCR totalled 60 Vbeta and 13 Jbeta. Produced via immunoSEQ multiplex PCR; TCRdb's table is partial and in-frame only. The data hold 85,000 to 100,000 clones, with 78% observed a single time. A word on this clone: Its antigen is unidentified.

Broader study findings: The study listed roughly 160 cytomegalovirus-associated TCR beta chains.

The CDR3 has 12 residues. Germline V gene data show CDR1 as SEHNR and CDR2 as FQNEAQ (reference sequence). The V gene lost 3 bases and the J gene lost 10 bases, with 10 bases spanning the gap. The sequenced material came from PBMCs. The chain recombines TRBV7-9 with TRBJ2-1; tentative D call: TRBD2 (6 bases). The sequence derives from a woman aged 55 to 70 in good health and CMV-seronegative. CDR3 loop: CASSFTAGEQFF. CDR3 nucleotides: TGTGCCAGCAGCTTTACCGCGGGGGAGCAGTTCTTC.